This TCR beta chain was sequenced in a study of Tregs in tolerant kidney transplant recipients. Germline CDR1 reads SGHVS; CDR2 reads FNYEAQ. This CDR3 has 14 amino acids. Trimming cost V 5 bases and J 5 bases; bases outside gene matches: 8. Recipients received nonmyeloablative bone marrow transplants from related graft donors, with transient mixed chimerism. Unstimulated Tregs (CD4+CD25+CD127-) and CD4+CD25- non-Tregs were sorted from PBMCs. Clones were sequenced by immunoSEQ multiplex PCR, and TCRdb holds only the in-frame ones, with some missing. The sample lists 45,000 or so clones; about nine tenths were seen once.

This clonotype was sampled from a human patient who received a combined kidney and bone marrow transplant. Some T cells may be the graft donor's. This chain uses TRBV7-6 with TRBJ1-2, with TRBD1 matching 7 bases. The sequencing here drew on CD8+ T cells from blood (PBMCs), taken 12 months after the transplant. The CDR3 bases are TGTGCCAGCAGCCCACGAGAGGGGGCGTATGGCTACACCTTC. Amino acid sequence: CASSPREGAYGYTF.